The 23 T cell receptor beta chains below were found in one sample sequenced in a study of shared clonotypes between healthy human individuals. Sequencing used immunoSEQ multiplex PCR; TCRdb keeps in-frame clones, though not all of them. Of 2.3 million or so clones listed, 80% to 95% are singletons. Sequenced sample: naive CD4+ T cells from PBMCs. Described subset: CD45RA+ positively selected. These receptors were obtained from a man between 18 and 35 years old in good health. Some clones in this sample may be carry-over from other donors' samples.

Here the CDR3 DNA reads TGTGCCAGCAGCAAAGGGTGGGACAGGGCCCAGCATTTT. Translated: CASSKGWDRAQHF. This chain connects TRBV2 to TRBJ1-5; TRBD1 matches at 9 bases. Germline CDR1 is SNHLY and CDR2 is FYNNEI. The CDR3 length is 13 residues. The J segment lost 11 bases and the V segment lost 6 bases, leaving 8 bases of the junction unmatched.

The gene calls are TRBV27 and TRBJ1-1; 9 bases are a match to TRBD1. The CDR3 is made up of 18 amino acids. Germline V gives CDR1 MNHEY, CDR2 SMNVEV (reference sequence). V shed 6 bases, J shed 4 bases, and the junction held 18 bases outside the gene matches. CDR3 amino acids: CASRNHGAGQGLGTEAFF. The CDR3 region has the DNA TGTGCCAGCAGGAACCACGGGGCGGGACAGGGTTTGGGCACTGAAGCTTTCTTT.

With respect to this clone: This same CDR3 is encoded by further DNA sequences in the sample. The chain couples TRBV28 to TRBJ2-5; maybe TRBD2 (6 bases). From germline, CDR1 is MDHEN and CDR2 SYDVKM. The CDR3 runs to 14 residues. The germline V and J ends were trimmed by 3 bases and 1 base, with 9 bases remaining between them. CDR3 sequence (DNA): TGTGCCAGCAGTTTGGGGGGTTCCCAAGAGACCCAGTACTTC. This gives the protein CASSLGGSQETQYF.

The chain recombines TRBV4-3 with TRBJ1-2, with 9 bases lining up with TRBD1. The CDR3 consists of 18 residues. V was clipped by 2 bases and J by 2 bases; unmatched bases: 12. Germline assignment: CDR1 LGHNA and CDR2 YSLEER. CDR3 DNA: TGCGCCAGCAGCCAACTTCGACCCGGACAGGGGCGGAACTATGGCTACACCTTC. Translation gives CASSQLRPGQGRNYGYTF.

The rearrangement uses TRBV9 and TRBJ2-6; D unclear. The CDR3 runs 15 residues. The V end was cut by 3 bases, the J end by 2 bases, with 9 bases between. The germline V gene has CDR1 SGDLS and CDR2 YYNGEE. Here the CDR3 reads CASSGWITGANVLTF. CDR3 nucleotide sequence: TGTGCCAGCAGCGGCTGGATTACTGGGGCCAACGTCCTGACTTTC.

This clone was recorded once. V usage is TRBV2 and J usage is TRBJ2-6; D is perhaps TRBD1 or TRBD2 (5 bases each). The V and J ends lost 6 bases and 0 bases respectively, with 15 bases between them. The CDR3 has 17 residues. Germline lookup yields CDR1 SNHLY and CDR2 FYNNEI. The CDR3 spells CASRRRGPLSGANVLTF. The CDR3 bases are TGTGCCAGCAGACGAAGGGGACCCCTCTCTGGGGCCAACGTCCTGACTTTC.

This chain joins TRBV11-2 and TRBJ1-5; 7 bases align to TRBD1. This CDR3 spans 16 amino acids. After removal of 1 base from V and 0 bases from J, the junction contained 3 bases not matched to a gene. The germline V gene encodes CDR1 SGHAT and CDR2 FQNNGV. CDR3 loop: CASSLGGQNSNQPQHF. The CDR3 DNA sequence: TGTGCCAGCAGCTTAGGGGGACAGAATAGCAATCAGCCCCAGCATTTT.

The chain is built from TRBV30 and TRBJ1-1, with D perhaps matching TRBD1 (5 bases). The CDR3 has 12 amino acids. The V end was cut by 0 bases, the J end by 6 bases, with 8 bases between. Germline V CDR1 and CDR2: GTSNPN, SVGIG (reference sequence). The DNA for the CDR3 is TGTGCCTGGAGTGTTTGGGGGGCTGAAGCTTTCTTT. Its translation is CAWSVWGAEAFF.

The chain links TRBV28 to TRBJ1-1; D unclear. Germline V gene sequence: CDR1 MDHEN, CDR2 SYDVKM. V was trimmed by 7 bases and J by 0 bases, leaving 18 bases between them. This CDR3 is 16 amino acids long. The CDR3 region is CASTRLKARLNTEAFF. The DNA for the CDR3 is TGTGCCAGCACCCGTCTCAAGGCTCGGTTGAACACTGAAGCTTTCTTT.

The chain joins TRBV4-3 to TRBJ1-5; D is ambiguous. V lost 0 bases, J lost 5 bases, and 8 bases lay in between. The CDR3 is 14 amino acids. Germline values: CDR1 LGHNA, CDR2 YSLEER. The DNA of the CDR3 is TGCGCCAGCAGCCAAGAACGAGAGCATCAGCCCCAGCATTTT. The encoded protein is CASSQEREHQPQHF.

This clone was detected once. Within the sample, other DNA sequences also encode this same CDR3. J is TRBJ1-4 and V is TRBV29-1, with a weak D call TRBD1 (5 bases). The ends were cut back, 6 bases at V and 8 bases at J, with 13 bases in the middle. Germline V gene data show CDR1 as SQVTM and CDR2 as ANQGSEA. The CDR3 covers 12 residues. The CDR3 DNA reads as TGCAGCGTCGGCCGCGGGGGAGAAAAACTGTTTTTT. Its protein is CSVGRGGEKLFF. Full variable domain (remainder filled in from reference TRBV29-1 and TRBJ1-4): SAVISQKPSRDICQRGTSLTIQCQVDSQVTMMFWYRQQPGQSLTLIATANQGSEATYESGFVIDKFPISRPNLTFSTLTVSNMSPEDSSIYLCSVGRGGEKLFFGSGTQLSVL.

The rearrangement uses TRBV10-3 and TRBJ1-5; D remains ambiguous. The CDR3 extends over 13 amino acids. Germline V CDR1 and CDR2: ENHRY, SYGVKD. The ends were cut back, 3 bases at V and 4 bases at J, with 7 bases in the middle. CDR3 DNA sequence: TGTGCCATCAGTGATTATAGGAATCAGCCCCAGCATTTT. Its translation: CAISDYRNQPQHF.

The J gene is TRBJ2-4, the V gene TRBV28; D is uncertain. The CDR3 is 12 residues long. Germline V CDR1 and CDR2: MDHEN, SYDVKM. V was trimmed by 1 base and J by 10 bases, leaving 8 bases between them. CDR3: CASSLYPSIQYF. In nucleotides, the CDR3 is TGTGCCAGCAGTTTATATCCGTCAATTCAGTACTTC.

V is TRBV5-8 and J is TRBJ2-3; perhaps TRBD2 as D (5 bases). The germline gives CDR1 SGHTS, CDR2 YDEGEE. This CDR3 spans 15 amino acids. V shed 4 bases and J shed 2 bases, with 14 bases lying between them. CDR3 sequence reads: CASSPNSDPTDTQYF. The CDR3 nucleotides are TGTGCCAGCAGCCCGAATAGCGACCCCACAGATACGCAGTATTTT.

The CDR3 protein is CASQWAGHYGYTF. In DNA, the CDR3 is TGTGCCAGCCAGTGGGCAGGCCACTATGGCTACACCTTC. The chain is built from TRBV5-6 and TRBJ1-2; D is undetermined. This CDR3 has 13 amino acids. Trimming took off 7 bases at V and 3 bases at J, with 13 bases between the two ends. CDR1 is SGHDT and CDR2 is YYEEEE in the germline V gene.

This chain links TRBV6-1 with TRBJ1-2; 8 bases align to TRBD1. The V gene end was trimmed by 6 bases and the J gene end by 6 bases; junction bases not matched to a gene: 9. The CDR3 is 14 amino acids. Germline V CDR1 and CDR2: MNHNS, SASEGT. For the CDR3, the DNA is TGTGCCAGCAGGGATCGGGGACAGGATGATGGCTACACCTTC. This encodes CASRDRGQDDGYTF.

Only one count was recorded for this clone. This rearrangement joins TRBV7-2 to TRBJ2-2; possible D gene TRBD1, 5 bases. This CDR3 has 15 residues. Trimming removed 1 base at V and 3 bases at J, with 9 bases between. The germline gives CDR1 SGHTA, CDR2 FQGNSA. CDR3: CASSLVWGDTGELFF. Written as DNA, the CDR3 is TGTGCCAGCAGCTTAGTGTGGGGCGACACCGGGGAGCTGTTTTTT.

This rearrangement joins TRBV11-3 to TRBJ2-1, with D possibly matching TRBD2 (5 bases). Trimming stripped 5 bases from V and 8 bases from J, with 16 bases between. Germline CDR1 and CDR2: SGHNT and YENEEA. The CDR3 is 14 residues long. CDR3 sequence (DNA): TGTGCCAGCAGCCCGGGGAGTACGGAGGATGAGCAGTTCTTC. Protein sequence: CASSPGSTEDEQFF. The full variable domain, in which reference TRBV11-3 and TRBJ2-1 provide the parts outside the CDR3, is EAGVVQSPRYKIIEKKQPVAFWCNPISGHNTLYWYLQNLGQGPELLIRYENEEAVDDSQLPKDRFSAERLKGVDSTLKIQPAELGDSAVYLCASSPGSTEDEQFFGPGTRLTVL.

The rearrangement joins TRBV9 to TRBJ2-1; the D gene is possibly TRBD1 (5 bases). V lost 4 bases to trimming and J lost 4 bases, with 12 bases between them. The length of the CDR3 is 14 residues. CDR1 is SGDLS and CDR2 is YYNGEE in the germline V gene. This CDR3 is CASSRQTVYNEQFF. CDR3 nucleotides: TGTGCCAGCAGCCGCCAGACAGTATACAATGAGCAGTTCTTC. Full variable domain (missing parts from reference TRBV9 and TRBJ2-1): DSGVTQTPKHLITATGQRVTLRCSPRSGDLSVYWYQQSLDQGLQFLIQYYNGEERAKGNILERFSAQQFPDLHSELNLSSLELGDSALYFCASSRQTVYNEQFFGPGTRLTVL.

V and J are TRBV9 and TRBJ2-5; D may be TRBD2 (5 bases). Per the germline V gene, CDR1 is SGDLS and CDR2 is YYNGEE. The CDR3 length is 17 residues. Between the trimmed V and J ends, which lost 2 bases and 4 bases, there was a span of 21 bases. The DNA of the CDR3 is TGTGCCAGCAGCGTCGGATCGGGGTATGCATCGGGAGAGACCCAGTACTTC. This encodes CASSVGSGYASGETQYF.

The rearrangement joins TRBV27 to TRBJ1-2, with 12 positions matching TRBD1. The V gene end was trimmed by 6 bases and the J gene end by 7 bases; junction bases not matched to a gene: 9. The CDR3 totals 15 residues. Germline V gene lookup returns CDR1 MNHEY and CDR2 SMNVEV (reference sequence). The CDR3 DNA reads TGTGCCAGCAGGAAGACGGGACAGGGGGCAGGTGGCTACACCTTC. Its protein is CASRKTGQGAGGYTF.

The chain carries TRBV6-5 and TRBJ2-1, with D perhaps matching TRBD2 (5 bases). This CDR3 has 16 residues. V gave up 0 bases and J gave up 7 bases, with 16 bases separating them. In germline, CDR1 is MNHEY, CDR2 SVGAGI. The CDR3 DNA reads TGTGCCAGCAGTTACTCCTCCCCCGCGAGGGCTAATGAGCAGTTCTTC. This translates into CASSYSSPARANEQFF.

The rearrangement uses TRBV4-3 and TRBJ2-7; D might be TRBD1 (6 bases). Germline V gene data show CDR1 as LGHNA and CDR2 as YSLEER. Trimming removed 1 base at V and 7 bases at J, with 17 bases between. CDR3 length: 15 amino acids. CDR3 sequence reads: CASSQGLGGRREQYF. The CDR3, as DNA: TGCGCCAGCAGCCAAGGCTTAGGGGGACGACGGGAGCAGTACTTC.